This T cell receptor beta chain was sequenced for a study of cytomegalovirus exposure and HLA in healthy donors. Germline loops: CDR1 SGHVS, CDR2 FNYEAQ. V trimming: 3 bases; J trimming: 0 bases; junction bases outside the gene matches: 5. CDR3 length equals 16 residues. Details on this clone: Its antigen is as yet unknown.

PCR primers comprised 60 Vbeta and 13 Jbeta primers. Clones were sequenced by immunoSEQ multiplex PCR, and TCRdb holds only the in-frame ones, with some missing. The table records roughly 130,000 clones, less than 85% of them present only once. Regarding the study as a whole: Associated with cytomegalovirus, according to the listing, were 164 TCR beta chains. TCR association rates varied by HLA locus in a later analysis, with DRB1 highest and HLA-C lowest. For cytomegalovirus status, the classifier reportedly gave diagnoses with high specificity and sensitivity.

The sequenced sample was PBMCs. The TCR originated in a man under 40 in good health and CMV-seronegative. The chain has TRBV7-6 and TRBJ1-1, with 9 bases identical to TRBD1. The DNA for the CDR3 is TGTGCCAGCAGCTTTGACAGGGGGACAATGAACACTGAAGCTTTCTTT. This sequence encodes CASSFDRGTMNTEAFF.